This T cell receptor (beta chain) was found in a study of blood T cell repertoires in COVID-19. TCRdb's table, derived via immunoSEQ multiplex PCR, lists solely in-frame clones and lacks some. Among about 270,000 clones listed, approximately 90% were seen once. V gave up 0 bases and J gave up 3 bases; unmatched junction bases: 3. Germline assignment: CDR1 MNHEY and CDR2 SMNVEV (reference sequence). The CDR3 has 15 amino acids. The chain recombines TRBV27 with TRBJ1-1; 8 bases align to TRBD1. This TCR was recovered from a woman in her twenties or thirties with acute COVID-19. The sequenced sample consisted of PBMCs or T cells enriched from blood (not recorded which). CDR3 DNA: TGTGCCAGCAGTTTATCGACAGGGGCGTACACTGAAGCTTTCTTT. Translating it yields CASSLSTGAYTEAFF.